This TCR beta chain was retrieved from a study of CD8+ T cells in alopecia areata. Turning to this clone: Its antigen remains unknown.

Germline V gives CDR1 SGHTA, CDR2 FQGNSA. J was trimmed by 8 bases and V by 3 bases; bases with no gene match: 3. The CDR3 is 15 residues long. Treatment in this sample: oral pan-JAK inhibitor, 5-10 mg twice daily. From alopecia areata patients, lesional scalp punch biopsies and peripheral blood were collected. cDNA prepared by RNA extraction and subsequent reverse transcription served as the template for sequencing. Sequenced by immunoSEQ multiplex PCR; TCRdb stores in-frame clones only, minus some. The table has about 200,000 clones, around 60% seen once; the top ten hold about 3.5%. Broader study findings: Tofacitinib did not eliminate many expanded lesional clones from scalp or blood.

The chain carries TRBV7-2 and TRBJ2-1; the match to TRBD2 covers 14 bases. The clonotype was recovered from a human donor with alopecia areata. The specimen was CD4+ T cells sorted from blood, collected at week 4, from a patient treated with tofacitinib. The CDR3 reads CASSLTSGGAHEQFF. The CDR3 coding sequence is TGTGCCAGCAGCTTGACTAGCGGGGGGGCACATGAGCAGTTCTTC.